The present T cell receptor beta chain was sequenced within a study of cytomegalovirus exposure and HLA in healthy donors. Across the study: In a previous analysis, some 110 million unique TCR beta sequences were found from approximately 180 million T cells.

The study, taken as a whole, reports: An analysis that came later showed most CMV-associated TCR beta chains appearing HLA-restricted. CMV antigen specificity of a few CMV-associated chains was confirmed in vitro. In an earlier analysis, productive rearrangement rates for most beta V segments clustered near 87% or 30%.

As concerns this clone: Its cognate antigen is unknown.

In the PCR, 60 Vbeta and 13 Jbeta primers were used. Only in-frame clones appear in the TCRdb table, and some are missing; sequencing was by immunoSEQ multiplex PCR. This table has 180,000 or so clones, roughly three quarters appearing once. The CDR3 contains 16 residues. Germline V lookup: CDR1 SNHLY, CDR2 FYNNEI. J gave up 2 bases and V 5 bases, and 5 bases lay outside the gene matches. The chain combines TRBV2 with TRBJ2-5; 13 positions match TRBD2. The origin of this receptor is a woman in her fifties or sixties in good health and CMV-seronegative. The source material was PBMCs. The CDR3: CASSFGTSGAQETQYF. The DNA for the CDR3 is TGTGCCAGCAGTTTTGGGACTAGCGGGGCTCAAGAGACCCAGTACTTC.